The entry below gives a single T cell receptor beta chain sequence along with its context. Repertoires were generated with immunoSEQ multiplex PCR, while TCRdb's copy carries only in-frame clones and drops some. The profile shows tens of thousands of clones, approximately 90% of them singletons. The entry originates in a study of OX40 agonist ivuxolimab in advanced cancers. The wider study: Patients receiving dose escalation had hepatocellular carcinoma, melanoma, renal cell or head and neck cancer. Subjects had a mean age of 60 years, with a range of about 23 to 79; more than 75% were male.

The sequencing used CD4+ or CD8+ T cells sorted from blood, collected in a trial of the OX40 agonist ivuxolimab. This TCR derives from an adult with an advanced solid tumor such as melanoma, head and neck, liver or kidney cancer.

CDR3 DNA: TGTGCCAGCAGCGTAGTCCACAGCTATGGCTACACCTTC. Its translation is CASSVVHSYGYTF. V and J are TRBV9 and TRBJ1-2; D not resolved. Germline CDR1 and CDR2: SGDLS and YYNGEE. The CDR3 is 13 amino acids. The germline V and J ends were trimmed by 0 bases and 4 bases, with 7 bases remaining between them.